A selection of T cell receptor beta chains follows, all from one sample in a study of blood T cell repertoires in COVID-19. Some clones are missing from TCRdb's copy, which holds only in-frame ones; the method was immunoSEQ multiplex PCR. The top ten hold roughly an eighth of the sample, which has approximately 440,000 clones, about 91% seen once. Sequencing was carried out using peripheral blood. These receptor sequences come from a woman in her fifties or sixties with COVID-19, enrolled during active disease. CDR3s leave out the opening cysteine and the closing phenylalanine or tryptophan. Expanded clones are given a class, and other clones once, few, many or no size at all.

j_gene: TRBJ1-6; v_gene: TRBV6-5; abundance: .; CDR3aa: ASGSVSPLH
j_gene: TRBJ2-3; v_gene: TRBV27; abundance: once; CDR3aa: ASSLGAGGNTDTQY
j_gene: TRBJ2-2; v_gene: TRBV2; abundance: few; CDR3aa: ASSPSTGVVGELF
j_gene: TRBJ1-5; v_gene: TRBV6-5; abundance: once; CDR3aa: ASGGRNQPQH
j_gene: TRBJ1-4; v_gene: TRBV5-1; abundance: .; CDR3aa: ASSLNPTGGGNEKLF
j_gene: TRBJ1-4; v_gene: TRBV2; abundance: .; CDR3aa: ASSPGTGDEKLF
j_gene: TRBJ2-5; v_gene: TRBV29-1; abundance: .; CDR3aa: SARQGAGETQY
j_gene: TRBJ2-3; v_gene: TRBV11-2; abundance: .; CDR3aa: ASSSGGDTQY
j_gene: TRBJ1-2; v_gene: TRBV2; abundance: .; CDR3aa: ASSEAKAAGSNYGYT
j_gene: TRBJ1-2; v_gene: TRBV4-1; abundance: .; CDR3aa: ASSQEGGQSYGYT
j_gene: TRBJ2-3; v_gene: TRBV15; abundance: .; CDR3aa: ATSRVPSGTDTQY
j_gene: TRBJ2-7; v_gene: TRBV19; abundance: .; CDR3aa: ASSERVPWGEQY
j_gene: TRBJ1-5; v_gene: TRBV19; abundance: many; CDR3aa: ASSTGGGSNQPQH
j_gene: TRBJ1-1; v_gene: TRBV19; abundance: .; CDR3aa: ASSIHREYTEAF
j_gene: TRBJ2-2; v_gene: TRBV24-1; abundance: .; CDR3aa: ATSDSDRLYTGELF
j_gene: TRBJ1-2; v_gene: TRBV19; abundance: .; CDR3aa: ASSPGGSNYGYT
j_gene: TRBJ2-1; v_gene: TRBV7-3; abundance: .; CDR3aa: ASSLGTAYNEQF
j_gene: TRBJ1-3; v_gene: TRBV2; abundance: .; CDR3aa: ASSPTGTGNTIY
j_gene: TRBJ1-4; v_gene: TRBV11-2; abundance: .; CDR3aa: ASSRTGTGNEKLF
j_gene: TRBJ1-1; v_gene: TRBV29-1; abundance: .; CDR3aa: SVAEGLTEAF
j_gene: TRBJ2-3; v_gene: TRBV28; abundance: .; CDR3aa: ASRDLSTDTQY
j_gene: TRBJ1-2; v_gene: TRBV7-8; abundance: .; CDR3aa: ASSPSGSGYT
j_gene: TRBJ2-7; v_gene: TRBV19; abundance: .; CDR3aa: ASSAPASGGAWEQY
j_gene: TRBJ2-7; v_gene: TRBV19; abundance: once; CDR3aa: ASSSGLGPHYEQY
j_gene: TRBJ2-7; v_gene: TRBV3-1/TRBV3-2; abundance: .; CDR3aa: ASSGQGYEQY
j_gene: TRBJ1-3; v_gene: TRBV11-2; abundance: .; CDR3aa: ASSFTLTGGFSGNTIY
j_gene: TRBJ2-3; v_gene: TRBV6-5; abundance: .; CDR3aa: ASRPSGALVDTQY
j_gene: TRBJ1-1; v_gene: TRBV5-4; abundance: .; CDR3aa: ASRKPGGRYTEAF
j_gene: TRBJ2-2; v_gene: TRBV6-5; abundance: .; CDR3aa: ASEEQAFDTGELF
j_gene: TRBJ1-1; v_gene: TRBV9; abundance: .; CDR3aa: ASSVQGHTEAF
j_gene: TRBJ2-1; v_gene: TRBV10-1; abundance: .; CDR3aa: ASRPSGGAGEQF
j_gene: TRBJ2-7; v_gene: TRBV14; abundance: .; CDR3aa: ASSQGQGGLYEQY
j_gene: TRBJ1-3; v_gene: TRBV30; abundance: .; CDR3aa: AWSAWDSAGDTIY
j_gene: TRBJ1-1; v_gene: TRBV7-2; abundance: .; CDR3aa: ASSPRTGDTEAF
j_gene: TRBJ2-2; v_gene: TRBV7-2; abundance: .; CDR3aa: ASSWNRGTGELF
j_gene: TRBJ2-5; v_gene: TRBV24-1; abundance: .; CDR3aa: ATSDGGMETQY
j_gene: TRBJ2-5; v_gene: TRBV27; abundance: .; CDR3aa: ASSDRGPQETQY
j_gene: TRBJ1-2; v_gene: TRBV3-1/TRBV3-2; abundance: .; CDR3aa: ASSQGRVYGYT
j_gene: TRBJ2-7; v_gene: TRBV7-8; abundance: .; CDR3aa: ASSSGLSYEQY